This TCR beta chain was obtained from a study of CD8 T cells in Susac syndrome. Points from the study as a whole: Individuals included in the TCR sequencing and HLA analysis were acknowledged by the study to be relatively few in number.

Random hexamers served to reverse transcribe about 0.5 to 1 ug RNA. Amplification of TCR beta CDR3 was carried out by immunoSEQ multiplex PCR, which covered 54 Vbeta and 13 Jbeta segments. MiXCR, run by TCRdb on the immunoSEQ multiplex PCR reads, gives a single entry per CDR3 protein. The repertoire holds over 100,000 distinct CDR3 sequences, with around 90% as singletons. With regard to this clonotype: The antigen is undetermined.

The germline CDR1 and CDR2 sequences are GTSNPN and SVGIG (reference sequence). This CDR3 contains 14 residues. Trimming cost V 5 bases and J 4 bases; bases outside gene matches: 5. The TCR originated in a human donor in good health. J is TRBJ2-7 and V is TRBV30; 13 nucleotides line up with TRBD2. Specimen: CD4+ T cells from PBMCs. DNA for the CDR3: TGTGCCTGGGGTGGGACTAGCGGGACGTACGAGCAGTACTTC. Translating gives CAWGGTSGTYEQYF.